This T cell receptor beta chain comes out of a study of control samples from healthy donors and cancer patients. Trimming shortened V by 5 bases and J by 8 bases, and 15 bases separated the two germline ends. Germline CDR1 SGHTA, CDR2 FQGNSA. This CDR3 is 13 amino acids long. Clones were read by immunoSEQ multiplex PCR, and TCRdb kept only the in-frame ones, dropping some. The table shows approximately 94,000 clones, with about 90% occurring only once. A few counts support this clone. The rearrangement uses TRBV7-2 and TRBJ1-2, with D possibly being TRBD1 (5 bases). The sequencing input was blood. This clonotype originated in a woman in her forties or fifties in good health. In DNA form, the CDR3 reads TGTGCCAGCAGCCTCGGCGACAGACTCGGCTACACCTTC. Translation: CASSLGDRLGYTF.